This T cell receptor (beta chain) is from a study of CD4 T cells in relation to SARS-CoV-2 and coronaviruses. The table came from immunoSEQ multiplex PCR; TCRdb's copy has only in-frame clones and leaves some out. The profile shows about 36,000 clones, 77% of them singletons. V was shortened by 7 bases and J by 10 bases, with 11 bases between the two germline ends. Germline CDR1 and CDR2: WSHSY and SAAADI. The CDR3 extends over 11 amino acids. Details on this clone: Its matching antigen is unknown.

This sequence originates from an adult with COVID-19. This chain connects TRBV10-2 to TRBJ2-1, with D perhaps matching TRBD2 (7 bases). The sequenced sample was memory CD4+ T cells from PBMCs, cultured in vitro. CDR3 sequence: CASKGGGEQFF. CDR3 in DNA: TGCGCCAGCAAAGGGGGGGGCGAGCAGTTCTTC.